This T cell receptor (beta chain) was identified during a study of lung T cells in sarcoidosis with Löfgren's syndrome. Study in general: Repertoire analyses centered on Löfgren's syndrome patients. General study findings and limits: Sarcoidosis antigen recognition was only suggested, antigen unidentified. The most expanded V genes in Löfgren's patients were reportedly TRAV12-1 and TRBV2.

This CDR3 has 12 residues. CDR1 SNHLY and CDR2 FYNNEI come from the germline V gene. With 2 bases removed from V and 3 bases from J, the gap between germline ends came to 5 bases. TCRdb re-called the reads with MiXCR, one entry per CDR3 protein. The table has 8,000 to 10,000 distinct CDR3 sequences, around a fifth seen once. This clonotype was recorded only once. Antigen unknown. This receptor was obtained from a human donor with sarcoidosis (Löfgren's syndrome or another form), or a control subject (not recorded which). This chain joins TRBV2 and TRBJ2-7; no reliable D call. Specimen: CD4+ T cells from bronchoalveolar lavage fluid. CDR3 amino acids: CASSEKIYEQYF. The CDR3 DNA sequence: TGTGCCAGCAGTGAAAAGATCTACGAGCAGTACTTC.